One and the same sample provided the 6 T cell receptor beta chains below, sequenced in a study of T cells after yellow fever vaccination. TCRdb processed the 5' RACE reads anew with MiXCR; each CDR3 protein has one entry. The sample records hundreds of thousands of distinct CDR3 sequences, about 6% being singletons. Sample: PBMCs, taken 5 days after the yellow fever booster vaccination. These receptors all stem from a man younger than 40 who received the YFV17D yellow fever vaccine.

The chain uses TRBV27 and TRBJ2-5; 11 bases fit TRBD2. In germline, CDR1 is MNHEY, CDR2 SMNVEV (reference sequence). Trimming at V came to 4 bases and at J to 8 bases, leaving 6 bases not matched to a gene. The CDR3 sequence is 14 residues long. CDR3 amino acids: CASSSPGLADTQYF. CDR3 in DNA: TGTGCCAGCAGTTCCCCGGGACTAGCGGATACCCAGTACTTC.

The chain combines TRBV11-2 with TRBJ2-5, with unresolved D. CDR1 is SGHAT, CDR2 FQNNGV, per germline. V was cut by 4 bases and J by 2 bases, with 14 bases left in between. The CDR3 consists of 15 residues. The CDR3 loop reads CASSSPWVLQETQYF. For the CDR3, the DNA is TGTGCCAGCAGCTCCCCCTGGGTGCTTCAAGAGACCCAGTACTTC.

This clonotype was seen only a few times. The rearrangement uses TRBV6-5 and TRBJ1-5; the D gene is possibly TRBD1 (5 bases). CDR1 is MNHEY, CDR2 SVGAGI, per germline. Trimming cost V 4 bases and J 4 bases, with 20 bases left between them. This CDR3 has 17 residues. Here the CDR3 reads CASSSGARTRRNQPQHF. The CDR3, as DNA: TGTGCCAGCAGTTCCGGGGCCCGCACTAGAAGAAATCAGCCCCAGCATTTT.

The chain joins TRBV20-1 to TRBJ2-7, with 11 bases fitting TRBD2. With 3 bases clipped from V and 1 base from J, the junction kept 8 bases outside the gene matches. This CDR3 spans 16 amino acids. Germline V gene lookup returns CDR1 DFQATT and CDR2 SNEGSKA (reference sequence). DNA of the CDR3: TGCAGTGCTAGTAGTCTAGCGGGAGGCCTTTCCTACGAGCAGTACTTC. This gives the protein CSASSLAGGLSYEQYF.

The CDR3 is CASSFAPSIPGEQYF. The CDR3 nucleotides are TGTGCCAGCAGTTTTGCTCCCTCTATTCCGGGTGAGCAGTACTTC. The chain has TRBV27 and TRBJ2-7, with unresolved D. The CDR3 has 15 residues. V lost 3 bases to trimming and J lost 7 bases, with 19 bases between them. Germline CDR1 and CDR2: MNHEY and SMNVEV (reference sequence).

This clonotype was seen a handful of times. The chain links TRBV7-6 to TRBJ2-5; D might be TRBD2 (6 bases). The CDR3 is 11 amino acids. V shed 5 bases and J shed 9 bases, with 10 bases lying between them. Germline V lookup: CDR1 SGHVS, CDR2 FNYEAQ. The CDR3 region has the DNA TGTGCCAGCAGCGCGGGGTTGGCCCAGTACTTC. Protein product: CASSAGLAQYF.